One and the same sample provided the 29 T cell receptor beta chains below, sequenced in a study of regulatory dendritic cells for organ transplantation. Method: immunoSEQ multiplex PCR; TCRdb's copy keeps in-frame clones and lacks some. In the table there are 26,000 or so clones, roughly 80% of which are singletons. Sequencing was carried out using naive CD4+ T cells from blood. As for subset: CD45RA+ naive T cells. These receptors were taken from a human donor in good health.

The CDR3: CASTQGGGYEKLFF. The CDR3 nucleotides are TGTGCCAGTACCCAAGGGGGTGGATATGAAAAACTGTTTTTT. The chain joins TRBV19 to TRBJ1-4; TRBD1 is a possible D gene (6 bases). The V and J ends lost 7 bases and 6 bases respectively, with 15 bases between them. The CDR3 is 14 residues long. Per germline, CDR1 LNHDA and CDR2 SQIVND (reference sequence).

In DNA form, the CDR3 reads TGTGCCAGCGCAATCGAGGGCCTCCATGAAAAACTGTTTTTT. This translates into CASAIEGLHEKLFF. The V call is TRBV6-1, the J call TRBJ1-4; D unresolved. CDR1 is MNHNS, CDR2 SASEGT, per germline. This CDR3 has 14 amino acids. V lost 8 bases, J lost 6 bases, and 16 bases lay in between.

This chain uses TRBV29-1 with TRBJ1-5, with D maybe TRBD1 (5 bases). Germline-derived CDR1 and CDR2 are SQVTM and ANQGSEA. This CDR3 contains 13 residues. The germline V and J ends were trimmed by 4 bases and 5 bases, with 12 bases remaining between them. The CDR3 bases are TGCAGCGTTGCTTTGTCGGGGGATCAGCCCCAGCATTTT. This codes for CSVALSGDQPQHF.

The gene calls are TRBV4-3 and TRBJ1-3, with 7 bases lining up with TRBD1. The germline V gene has CDR1 LGHNA and CDR2 YSLEER. This CDR3 region has 16 residues. J was trimmed by 2 bases and V by 0 bases; bases with no gene match: 4. The CDR3 loop is CASSQEPTGTGNTIYF. As DNA, the CDR3 is TGCGCCAGCAGCCAAGAGCCGACAGGGACTGGAAACACCATATATTTT.

The rearrangement links TRBV11-2 to TRBJ2-7; TRBD2 matches 10 bases. CDR1 is SGHAT, CDR2 FQNNGV, per germline. CDR3 size: 14 residues. Trimming cost V 3 bases and J 9 bases; bases outside gene matches: 8. CDR3 in amino acids: CASSLLGGTSAQYF. CDR3 bases: TGTGCCAGCAGCTTGCTAGGGGGGACTAGCGCGCAGTACTTC.

A note on this clone: Sequence at one end of the junction differs from germline and may be a read error. This rearrangement joins TRBV5-4 to TRBJ2-1, with 7 bases that match TRBD1. The CDR3 length is 16 residues. Per the germline V gene, CDR1 is SGHNT and CDR2 is YYREEE (reference sequence). The CDR3 DNA is TGTGCCAACAGCTTAATGTCAGGGGGATCCTACAATGAGCAGTTCTTC. Translation: CANSLMSGGSYNEQFF.

This chain connects TRBV9 to TRBJ2-2; weak D call: TRBD1 (6 bases). The CDR3 covers 16 residues. Looked up from germline, CDR1 is SGDLS and CDR2 is YYNGEE. V lost 2 bases to trimming and J lost 8 bases, with 19 bases between them. CDR3 sequence reads: CASSVAGTRVTGELFF. In nucleotides, the CDR3 is TGTGCCAGCAGCGTCGCCGGGACACGGGTGACTGGGGAGCTGTTTTTT.

This clone was detected once. The V and J genes are TRBV6-5 and TRBJ2-2, with TRBD1 as a possible D gene (6 bases). The CDR3 extends over 14 amino acids. The V end lost 6 bases, the J end lost 1 base, and 9 bases lay between the germline ends. The germline CDR1 and CDR2 sequences are MNHEY and SVGAGI. CDR3 protein: CASSLGQNTGELFF. The CDR3 DNA reads as TGTGCCAGCAGCTTGGGACAGAACACCGGGGAGCTGTTTTTT.

The rearrangement uses TRBV6-1 and TRBJ1-1, with D maybe TRBD1 (5 bases). CDR3 size: 14 residues. Germline lookup yields CDR1 MNHNS and CDR2 SASEGT. V lost 8 bases to trimming and J lost 0 bases, with 13 bases between them. DNA of the CDR3: TGTGCCAGCCTAATTACAGGTCTGAACACTGAAGCTTTCTTT. Protein sequence: CASLITGLNTEAFF.

The table lists this clone with a count of one. This chain connects TRBV5-6 to TRBJ2-5; 9 bases agree with TRBD1. The ends lost 3 bases at V and 6 bases at J; junction bases unmatched: 3. The germline V gene has CDR1 SGHDT and CDR2 YYEEEE. This CDR3 has 13 residues. CDR3 sequence: CASSWDRVKTQYF. CDR3 DNA: TGTGCCAGCAGCTGGGACAGGGTGAAGACCCAGTACTTC.

CDR3 nucleotides: TGTGCCAGCAGCGTAGCTCCACAACAGAGCTCTGGAAACACCATATATTTT. Translation gives CASSVAPQQSSGNTIYF. The genes are TRBV9 and TRBJ1-3; no firm D call. The V end was cut by 0 bases, the J end by 0 bases, with 13 bases between. This CDR3 is built from 17 residues. The V gene's germline CDR1 is SGDLS and CDR2 YYNGEE.

The chain couples TRBV7-3 to TRBJ2-6; 7 nucleotides agree with TRBD1. CDR1 and CDR2 (germline): SGHTA, FQGTGA. The CDR3 covers 18 residues. Unmatched junction bases numbered 9, after V lost 4 bases and J lost 0 bases. The CDR3 loop reads CASSSRTGLTSGANVLTF. In DNA form, the CDR3 reads TGTGCCAGCAGCTCCAGGACAGGATTAACCTCTGGGGCCAACGTCCTGACTTTC.

The chain joins TRBV9 to TRBJ2-2; D is possibly TRBD2 (6 bases). CDR3 size: 16 residues. V was clipped by 0 bases and J by 4 bases, with 13 bases between them. CDR1 and CDR2 from the germline V gene are SGDLS and YYNGEE. The CDR3 DNA reads as TGTGCCAGCAGCGTAGGCGGTAGCGGCACCACCGGGGAGCTGTTTTTT. This gives the protein CASSVGGSGTTGELFF. Drawing the rest from reference TRBV9 and TRBJ2-2, the complete variable domain is DSGVTQTPKHLITATGQRVTLRCSPRSGDLSVYWYQQSLDQGLQFLIQYYNGEERAKGNILERFSAQQFPDLHSELNLSSLELGDSALYFCASSVGGSGTTGELFFGEGSRLTVL.

The chain links TRBV7-9 to TRBJ2-2, with D tentatively TRBD2 (6 bases). V was trimmed by 6 bases and J by 6 bases, leaving 11 bases between them. This CDR3 region has 13 residues. In germline, CDR1 is SEHNR, CDR2 FQNEAQ (reference sequence). The CDR3 loop reads CASRMREAGELFF. The CDR3 DNA follows: TGTGCCAGCAGGATGAGGGAGGCCGGGGAGCTGTTTTTT.

The CDR3 protein is CASSPNWLAGTGELFF. CDR3 bases: TGTGCCAGCAGCCCAAATTGGCTAGCTGGCACCGGGGAGCTGTTTTTT. The chain recombines TRBV7-2 with TRBJ2-2; tentative D call: TRBD2 (5 bases). This CDR3 contains 16 residues. CDR1 is SGHTA, CDR2 FQGNSA, per germline. Trimming took 5 bases from V and 4 from J, leaving 17 bases between them. Looking up the rest from reference TRBV7-2 and TRBJ2-2 gives the full variable domain: GAGVSQSPSNKVTEKGKDVELRCDPISGHTALYWYRQSLGQGLEFLIYFQGNSAPDKSGLPSDRFSAERTGGSVSTLTIQRTQQEDSAVYLCASSPNWLAGTGELFFGEGSRLTVL.

The rearrangement joins TRBV5-4 to TRBJ2-2; TRBD2 aligns across 9 bases. Trimming took 0 bases from V and 4 from J; bases not matched to a gene: 7. CDR3 length: 17 residues. The germline gives CDR1 SGHNT, CDR2 YYREEE (reference sequence). The CDR3 nucleotides read TGTGCCAGCAGCTTGGAACGCGGGGGGGCGGGCACCGGGGAGCTGTTTTTT. Protein: CASSLERGGAGTGELFF.

The gene calls are TRBV29-1 and TRBJ1-1; 10 bases agree with TRBD1. Germline values: CDR1 SQVTM, CDR2 ANQGSEA. Trimming took 7 bases from V and 4 from J; bases not matched to a gene: 9. CDR3 size: 14 residues. The CDR3 is CSDRTGGSGTEAFF. CDR3 bases: TGCAGCGATAGGACAGGGGGGAGTGGCACTGAAGCTTTCTTT.

The CDR3 DNA follows: TGCGCCAGCAGCGTGGGACTAGAGGTGATGGAGACCCAGTACTTC. Its translation: CASSVGLEVMETQYF. The chain has TRBV5-1 and TRBJ2-5, with 8 bases identical to TRBD2. CDR3 length: 15 amino acids. CDR1 SGHRS and CDR2 YFSETQ come from the germline V gene. V was clipped by 4 bases and J by 5 bases; unmatched bases: 10.

The chain carries TRBV2 and TRBJ1-5; D perhaps matches TRBD1 (6 bases). CDR3 length: 13 amino acids. Germline CDR1 reads SNHLY; CDR2 reads FYNNEI. V shed 2 bases and J shed 7 bases, with 9 bases lying between them. The chain's CDR3 is CASSETGWQPQHF. For the CDR3, the DNA is TGTGCCAGCAGTGAAACAGGGTGGCAGCCCCAGCATTTT.

The rearrangement uses TRBV12-5 and TRBJ1-2; no clear D. This CDR3 is 13 amino acids long. The ends were cut back, 1 base at V and 3 bases at J, with 6 bases in the middle. The V gene's germline CDR1 is LGHNT and CDR2 FRNRAP. CDR3 sequence (DNA): TGTGCTAGTGGTTTGGACATGGACTATGGCTACACCTTC. Translating it yields CASGLDMDYGYTF.

The rearrangement uses TRBV27 and TRBJ1-1; no clear D. CDR1 MNHEY and CDR2 SMNVEV come from the germline V gene (reference sequence). Trimming removed 4 bases from V and 0 bases from J, with 6 bases in between. This CDR3 is 13 amino acids long. In DNA form, the CDR3 reads TGTGCCAGCAGTTCTTACATGAACACTGAAGCTTTCTTT. Its protein is CASSSYMNTEAFF.

V and J are TRBV6-5 and TRBJ1-2; 10 nucleotides line up with TRBD1. Trimming at V came to 5 bases and at J to 4 bases, leaving 4 bases not matched to a gene. The V gene's germline CDR1 is MNHEY and CDR2 SVGAGI. The CDR3 loop spans 14 amino acids. The DNA of the CDR3 is TGTGCCAGCAGTCCGCGGACAGGGGGCTATGGCTACACCTTC. Its translation is CASSPRTGGYGYTF.

V gene TRBV6-1 combines with J gene TRBJ2-1; 8 positions agree with TRBD2. The CDR3 is 16 amino acids. Germline V gene lookup returns CDR1 MNHNS and CDR2 SASEGT. With 4 bases clipped from V and 4 bases from J, the junction kept 9 bases outside the gene matches. The CDR3 loop is CASSGLSSGGYNEQFF. The CDR3 bases are TGTGCCAGCAGTGGCCTGTCCAGCGGGGGTTACAATGAGCAGTTCTTC.

V and J are TRBV7-9 and TRBJ1-4, with 8 bases aligning to TRBD1. CDR3 length: 15 amino acids. V lost 4 bases and J lost 4; bases outside the gene matches: 5. CDR1 and CDR2 from the germline V gene are SEHNR and FQNEAQ (reference sequence). CDR3 sequence: CASSSDRGLNEKLFF. The DNA of the CDR3 is TGTGCCAGCAGCTCTGACAGGGGCCTTAATGAAAAACTGTTTTTT.

This chain links TRBV6-5 with TRBJ1-2; D ambiguous. Germline-derived CDR1 and CDR2 are MNHEY and SVGAGI. The CDR3 sequence is 14 residues long. V was clipped by 8 bases and J by 6 bases, with 19 bases between them. The CDR3 spells CASAMRSSRDGYTF. CDR3 nucleotide sequence: TGTGCCAGCGCGATGAGGTCCTCCCGAGATGGCTACACCTTC.

This clone was seen more than once but under ten times. The chain employs TRBV6-6 and TRBJ2-2; 11 bases map to TRBD1. Germline V lookup: CDR1 MNHNY, CDR2 SVGAGI (reference sequence). This CDR3 contains 15 residues. The V gene end was trimmed by 4 bases and the J gene end by 5 bases; junction bases not matched to a gene: 3. The CDR3 spells CASSWDRGTTGELFF. The CDR3 DNA sequence: TGTGCCAGCAGTTGGGACAGGGGGACAACCGGGGAGCTGTTTTTT.

The rearrangement uses TRBV12-5 and TRBJ2-5; 7 bases are shared with TRBD1. Germline CDR1 reads LGHNT; CDR2 reads FRNRAP. This CDR3 is built from 13 residues. V lost 6 bases to trimming and J lost 2 bases; unmatched junction nucleotides: 3. DNA of the CDR3: TGTGCTAGTGGAACAGGGGTTCAAGAGACCCAGTACTTC. Translated, it gives CASGTGVQETQYF.

V usage is TRBV5-1 and J usage is TRBJ2-5; a weak D match, TRBD2 (6 bases). Trimming pared 2 bases from V and 3 bases from J, leaving 14 bases between. The CDR3 runs to 15 residues. Germline V gives CDR1 SGHRS, CDR2 YFSETQ. CDR3 in DNA: TGCGCCAGCAGCTTCGCGGGCGGCGGGGAAGAGACCCAGTACTTC. It specifies CASSFAGGGEETQYF.

This clone was found once. The rearrangement uses TRBV7-9 and TRBJ1-1, with 7 bases fitting TRBD1. Germline values: CDR1 SEHNR, CDR2 FQNEAQ (reference sequence). V gave up 4 bases and J gave up 4 bases; unmatched junction bases: 18. The CDR3 consists of 18 residues. CDR3 DNA: TGTGCCAGCAGCTCACTACCCTACTCGACAGGGACGGGCACTGAAGCTTTCTTT. Translating gives CASSSLPYSTGTGTEAFF.